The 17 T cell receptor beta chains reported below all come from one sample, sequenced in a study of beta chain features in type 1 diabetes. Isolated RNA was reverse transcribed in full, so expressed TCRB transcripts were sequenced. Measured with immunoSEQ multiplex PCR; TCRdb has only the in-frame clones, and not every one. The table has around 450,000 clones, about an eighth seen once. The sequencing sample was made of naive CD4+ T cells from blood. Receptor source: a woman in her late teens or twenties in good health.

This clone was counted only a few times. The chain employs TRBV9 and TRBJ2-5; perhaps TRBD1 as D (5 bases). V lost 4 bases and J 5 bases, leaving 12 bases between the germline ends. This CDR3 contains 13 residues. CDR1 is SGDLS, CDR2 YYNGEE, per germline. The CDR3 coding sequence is TGTGCCAGCAGCCCTAGTCCAGGGGAGACCCAGTACTTC. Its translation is CASSPSPGETQYF.

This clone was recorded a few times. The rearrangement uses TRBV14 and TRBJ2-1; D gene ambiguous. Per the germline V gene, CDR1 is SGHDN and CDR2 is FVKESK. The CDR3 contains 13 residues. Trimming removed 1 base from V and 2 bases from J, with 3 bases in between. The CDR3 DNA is TGTGCCAGCAGCCAAGCTACCTACAATGAGCAGTTCTTC. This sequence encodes CASSQATYNEQFF.

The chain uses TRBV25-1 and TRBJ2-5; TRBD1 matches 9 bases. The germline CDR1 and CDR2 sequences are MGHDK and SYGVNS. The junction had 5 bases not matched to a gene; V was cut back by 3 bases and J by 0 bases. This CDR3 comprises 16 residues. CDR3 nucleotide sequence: TGTGCCAGCAGTGACGGCTGGACAGGGGACCAAGAGACCCAGTACTTC. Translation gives CASSDGWTGDQETQYF.

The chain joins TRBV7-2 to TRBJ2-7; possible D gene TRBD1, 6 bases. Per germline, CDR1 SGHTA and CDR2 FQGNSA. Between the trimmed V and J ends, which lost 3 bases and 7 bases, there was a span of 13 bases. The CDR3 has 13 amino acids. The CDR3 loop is CASSLDRTREQYV. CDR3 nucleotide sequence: TGTGCCAGCAGCTTGGACAGAACCCGGGAGCAGTACGTC.

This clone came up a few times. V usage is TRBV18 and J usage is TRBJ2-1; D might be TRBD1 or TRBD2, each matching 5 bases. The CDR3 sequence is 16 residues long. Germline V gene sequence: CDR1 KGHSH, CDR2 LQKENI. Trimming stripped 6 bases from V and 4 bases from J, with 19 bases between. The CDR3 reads CASSPFEGRAYNEQFF. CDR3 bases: TGTGCCAGCTCTCCCTTTGAGGGGCGGGCATACAATGAGCAGTTCTTC. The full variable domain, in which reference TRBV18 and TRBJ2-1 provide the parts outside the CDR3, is NAGVMQNPRHLVRRRGQEARLRCSPMKGHSHVYWYRQLPEEGLKFMVYLQKENIIDESGMPKERFSAEFPKEGPSILRIQQVVRGDSAAYFCASSPFEGRAYNEQFFGPGTRLTVL.

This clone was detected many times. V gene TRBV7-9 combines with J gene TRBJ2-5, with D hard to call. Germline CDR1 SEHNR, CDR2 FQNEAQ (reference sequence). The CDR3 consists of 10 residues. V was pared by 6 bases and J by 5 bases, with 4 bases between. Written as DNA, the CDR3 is TGTGCCAGCAGGAGGGAGACCCAGTACTTC. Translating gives CASRRETQYF.

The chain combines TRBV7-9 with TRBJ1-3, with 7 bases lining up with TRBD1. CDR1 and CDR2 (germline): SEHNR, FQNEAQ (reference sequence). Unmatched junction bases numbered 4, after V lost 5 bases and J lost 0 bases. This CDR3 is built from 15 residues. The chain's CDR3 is CASSTGDSSGNTIYF. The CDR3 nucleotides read TGTGCCAGCAGCACCGGGGACAGCTCTGGAAACACCATATATTTT.

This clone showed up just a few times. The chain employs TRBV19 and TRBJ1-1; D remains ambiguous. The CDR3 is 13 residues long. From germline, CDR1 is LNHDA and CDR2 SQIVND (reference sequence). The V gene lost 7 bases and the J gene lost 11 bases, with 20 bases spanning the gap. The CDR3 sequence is CASTRRIGDTAFF. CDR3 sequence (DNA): TGTGCCAGTACGAGACGCATTGGGGATACCGCTTTCTTT.

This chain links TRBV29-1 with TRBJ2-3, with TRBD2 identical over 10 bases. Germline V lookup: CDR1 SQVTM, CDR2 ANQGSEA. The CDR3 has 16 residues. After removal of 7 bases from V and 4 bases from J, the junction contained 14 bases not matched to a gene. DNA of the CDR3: TGCAGCGGATCCCATCCCGCTAGCGGGAGAGCAGATACGCAGTATTTT. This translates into CSGSHPASGRADTQYF.

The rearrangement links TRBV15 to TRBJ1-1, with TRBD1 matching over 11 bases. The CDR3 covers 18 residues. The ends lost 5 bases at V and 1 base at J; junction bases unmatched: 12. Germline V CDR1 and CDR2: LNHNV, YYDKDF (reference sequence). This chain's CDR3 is CATSPPRGDRGTNTEAFF. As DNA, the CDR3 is TGTGCCACCAGCCCACCCCGAGGGGACAGGGGGACGAACACTGAAGCTTTCTTT.

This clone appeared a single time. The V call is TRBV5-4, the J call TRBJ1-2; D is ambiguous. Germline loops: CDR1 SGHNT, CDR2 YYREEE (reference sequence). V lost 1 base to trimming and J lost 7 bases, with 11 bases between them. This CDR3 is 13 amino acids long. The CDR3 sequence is CASSLIQDRGYTF. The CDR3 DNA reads TGTGCCAGCAGCTTGATCCAGGATCGTGGCTACACCTTC.

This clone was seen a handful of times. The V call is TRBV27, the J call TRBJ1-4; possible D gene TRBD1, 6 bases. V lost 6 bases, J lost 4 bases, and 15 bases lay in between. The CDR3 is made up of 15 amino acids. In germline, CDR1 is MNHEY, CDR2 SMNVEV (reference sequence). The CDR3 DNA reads TGTGCCAGCAGAGCGGACAGTTCTATTAATGAAAAACTGTTTTTT. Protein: CASRADSSINEKLFF.

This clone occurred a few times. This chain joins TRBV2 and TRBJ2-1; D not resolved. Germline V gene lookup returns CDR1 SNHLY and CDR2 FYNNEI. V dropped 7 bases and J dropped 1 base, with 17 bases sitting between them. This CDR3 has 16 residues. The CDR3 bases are TGTGCCAGCACTCCTAGGATGTCCCTTTCCTACAATGAGCAGTTCTTC. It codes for CASTPRMSLSYNEQFF.

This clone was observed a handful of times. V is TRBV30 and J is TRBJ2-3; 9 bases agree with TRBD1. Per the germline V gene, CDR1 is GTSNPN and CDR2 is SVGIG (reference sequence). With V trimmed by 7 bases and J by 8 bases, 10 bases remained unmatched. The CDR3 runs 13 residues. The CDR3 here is CAFTGQGSATQYF. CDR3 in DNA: TGTGCCTTCACTGGACAGGGGTCGGCTACGCAGTATTTT.

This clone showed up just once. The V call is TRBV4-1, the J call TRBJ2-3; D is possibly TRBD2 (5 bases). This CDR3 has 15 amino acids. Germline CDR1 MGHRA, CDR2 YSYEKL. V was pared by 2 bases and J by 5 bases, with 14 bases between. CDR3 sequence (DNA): TGCGCCAGCAGCCAACGGTTGCTGGCGGGAGATACGCAGTATTTT. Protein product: CASSQRLLAGDTQYF.

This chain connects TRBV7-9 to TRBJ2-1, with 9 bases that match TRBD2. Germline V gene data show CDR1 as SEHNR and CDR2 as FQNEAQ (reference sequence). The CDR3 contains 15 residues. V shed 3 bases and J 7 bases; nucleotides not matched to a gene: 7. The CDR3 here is CASSFVGLAKNEQFF. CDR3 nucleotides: TGTGCCAGCAGCTTTGTCGGACTAGCGAAGAATGAGCAGTTCTTC.

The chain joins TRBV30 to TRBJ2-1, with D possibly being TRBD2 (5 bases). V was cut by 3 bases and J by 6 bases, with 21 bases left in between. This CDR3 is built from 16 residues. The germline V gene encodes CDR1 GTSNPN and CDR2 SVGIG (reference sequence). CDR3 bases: TGTGCCTGGAGCCTTAACCGGGGAGCCGCCGGCAATGAGCAGTTCTTC. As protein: CAWSLNRGAAGNEQFF.